This TCR beta chain comes out of a study of blood T cell repertoires in COVID-19. Whole-study context: Specimens from acute and convalescent COVID-19 originated in the United States, Italy and Spain. Nucleic acid was either cDNA or gDNA, and it came from T cells, B-cell-depleted T cells, or PBMCs.

Per the study methods: Researchers report that nucleated cell counts were estimated from reference gene primer amplification. The table came from immunoSEQ multiplex PCR; TCRdb's copy has only in-frame clones and leaves some out. V and J calls and clone size are copied from that table; D and trimming were computed from the DNA. The table shows 250,000 to 350,000 clones, with approximately 85% occurring only once. Enrolled during active infection, Seattle patients were then followed longitudinally. The source is a human donor with COVID-19, enrolled during active disease. The donor label of this sample is uncertain. Sequences were obtained from peripheral blood.

The CDR3 nucleotides are TGCGCCAGCAGCTCTTTACTAGCGGGAGGCCGTTACGAGCAGTACTTC. It is translated as CASSSLLAGGRYEQYF. This sequence joins TRBV5-1 and TRBJ2-7; 12 bases are a match to TRBD2. The length of the CDR3 is 16 residues. Trimming at V came to 3 bases and at J to 4 bases, leaving 8 bases not matched to a gene. Germline lookup yields CDR1 SGHRS and CDR2 YFSETQ.